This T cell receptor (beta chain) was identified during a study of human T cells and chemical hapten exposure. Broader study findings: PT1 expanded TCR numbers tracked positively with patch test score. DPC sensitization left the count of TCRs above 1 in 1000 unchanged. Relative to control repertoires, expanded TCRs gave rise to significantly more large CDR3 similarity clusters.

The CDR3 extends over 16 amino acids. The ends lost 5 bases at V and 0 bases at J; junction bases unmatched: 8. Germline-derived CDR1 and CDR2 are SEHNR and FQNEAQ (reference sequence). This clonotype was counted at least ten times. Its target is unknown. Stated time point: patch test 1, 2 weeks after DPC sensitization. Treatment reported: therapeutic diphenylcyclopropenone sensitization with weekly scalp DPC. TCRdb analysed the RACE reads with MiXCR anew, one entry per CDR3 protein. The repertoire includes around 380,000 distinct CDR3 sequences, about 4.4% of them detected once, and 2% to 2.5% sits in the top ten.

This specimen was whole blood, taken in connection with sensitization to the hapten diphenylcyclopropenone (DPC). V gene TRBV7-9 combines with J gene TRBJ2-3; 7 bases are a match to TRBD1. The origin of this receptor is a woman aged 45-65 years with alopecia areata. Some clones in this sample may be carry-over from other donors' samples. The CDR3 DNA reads TGTGCCAGCAGCCTTAGGACAGGATCTAGCACAGATACGCAGTATTTT. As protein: CASSLRTGSSTDTQYF.